These 24 T cell receptor beta chains were all obtained from the same sample, sequenced in a study of naive and memory T cell subsets. Two oligonucleotides, mixed equimolar, formed the beta constant-region primer covering TRBC1 and TRBC2. TCRdb re-derived calls from the UMI-ligation and nested PCR reads in MiXCR, one entry per CDR3 protein. The sample contains 89,000 or so distinct CDR3 sequences, about 12% of which appear only once. The sample comprised central memory CD4+ T cells from blood. These receptors all stem from a human donor in good health.

This clonotype was counted between two and nine times. The V and J genes are TRBV29-1 and TRBJ2-1; D is possibly TRBD1 (5 bases). Germline CDR1 SQVTM, CDR2 ANQGSEA. This CDR3 region has 12 residues. Trimming cost V 4 bases and J 6 bases, with 10 bases left between them. In nucleotides, the CDR3 is TGCAGCGTTGGACCTCAGGGCAATGAGCAGTTCTTC. This translates into CSVGPQGNEQFF.

The chain has TRBV11-3 and TRBJ2-1, with 8 bases matching TRBD1. V trimming: 1 base; J trimming: 7 bases; junction bases outside the gene matches: 6. This CDR3 comprises 15 residues. The germline V gene encodes CDR1 SGHNT and CDR2 YENEEA. CDR3 residues: CASSLGDRGGNEQFF. The CDR3 nucleotides read TGTGCCAGCAGCTTAGGAGACAGGGGCGGGAATGAGCAGTTCTTC. The entire variable domain, with the rest obtained from reference TRBV11-3 and TRBJ2-1, is as follows: EAGVVQSPRYKIIEKKQPVAFWCNPISGHNTLYWYLQNLGQGPELLIRYENEEAVDDSQLPKDRFSAERLKGVDSTLKIQPAELGDSAVYLCASSLGDRGGNEQFFGPGTRLTVL.

The CDR3 here is CASSLVPEMNTEAFF. In DNA form, the CDR3 reads TGTGCCAGCAGCTTAGTTCCCGAGATGAACACTGAAGCTTTCTTT. The genes are TRBV7-2 and TRBJ1-1; D ambiguous. The CDR3 has 15 residues. Germline V gene lookup returns CDR1 SGHTA and CDR2 FQGNSA. V gave up 1 base and J gave up 0 bases, with 9 bases separating them.

This clonotype was picked up a small number of times. The genes are TRBV9 and TRBJ2-7; D may match TRBD1 or TRBD2 (5 bases each). Trimming shortened V by 4 bases and J by 3 bases, and 14 bases separated the two germline ends. CDR3 length equals 14 residues. In germline, CDR1 is SGDLS, CDR2 YYNGEE. This chain's CDR3 is CASSPRDGIYEQYF. The CDR3 DNA reads TGTGCCAGCAGCCCCCGGGACGGGATCTACGAGCAGTACTTC.

The rearrangement links TRBV12-3 or TRBV12-4 to TRBJ2-3, with 13 bases that match TRBD2. The junction had 10 bases not matched to a gene; V was cut back by 10 bases and J by 3 bases. CDR3 length: 16 amino acids. The CDR3 reads CANSLGTSGTTDTQYF. For the CDR3, the DNA is TGTGCCAACAGCCTAGGGACTAGCGGGACTACAGATACGCAGTATTTT.

This clonotype appeared many times. The genes are TRBV6-1 and TRBJ2-6; the D is unclear. V lost 5 bases and J lost 4, with 9 bases in between. Per germline, CDR1 MNHNS and CDR2 SASEGT. The CDR3 runs 14 residues. The CDR3 nucleotides are TGTGCCAGCAGTTTCAGGACCGGGGCCAACGTCCTGACTTTC. Translating gives CASSFRTGANVLTF.

At least ten counts were recorded for this clonotype. The chain links TRBV5-4 to TRBJ2-2; D is possibly TRBD1 or TRBD2 (5 bases each). The length of the CDR3 is 15 residues. Looked up from germline, CDR1 is SGHNT and CDR2 is YYREEE (reference sequence). The V and J ends lost 2 bases and 1 base respectively, with 9 bases between them. CDR3 nucleotides: TGTGCCAGCAGCTTTGGGACGAGGAACACCGGGGAGCTGTTTTTT. Protein sequence: CASSFGTRNTGELFF.

This clonotype appeared many times. J is TRBJ2-7 and V is TRBV24-1, with TRBD2 matching over 7 bases. The CDR3 runs 16 residues. Germline V lookup: CDR1 KGHDR, CDR2 SFDVKD. With V trimmed by 4 bases and J by 3 bases, 11 bases remained unmatched. CDR3 sequence reads: CATSDLGSSGYYEQYF. The DNA for the CDR3 is TGTGCCACCAGTGACCTGGGGTCTAGCGGATACTACGAGCAGTACTTC.

Only a few counts were recorded for this clonotype. V gene TRBV24-1 combines with J gene TRBJ2-1; D not resolved. Germline CDR1 is KGHDR and CDR2 is SFDVKD. V lost 1 base and J 0 bases, leaving 6 bases between the germline ends. The CDR3 sequence is 15 residues long. The chain's CDR3 is CATSDFVCSYNEQFF. The CDR3 bases are TGTGCCACCAGTGATTTCGTCTGCTCCTACAATGAGCAGTTCTTC.

V is TRBV18 and J is TRBJ2-1; TRBD2 matches 16 bases. Germline V gives CDR1 KGHSH, CDR2 LQKENI. The CDR3 runs 17 residues. Trimming cost V 5 bases and J 9 bases; bases outside gene matches: 10. DNA for the CDR3: TGTGCCAGCTCAACCGGGACTAGCGGGAGGGCCGCTTCTGAGCAGTTCTTC. Residues: CASSTGTSGRAASEQFF. Drawing the rest from reference TRBV18 and TRBJ2-1, the complete variable domain is NAGVMQNPRHLVRRRGQEARLRCSPMKGHSHVYWYRQLPEEGLKFMVYLQKENIIDESGMPKERFSAEFPKEGPSILRIQQVVRGDSAAYFCASSTGTSGRAASEQFFGPGTRLTVL.

The rearrangement joins TRBV5-1 to TRBJ2-7; TRBD1 matches at 8 bases. Per germline, CDR1 SGHRS and CDR2 YFSETQ. The trim removed 2 bases at V and 7 bases at J, leaving 8 bases unmatched. The CDR3 spans 14 residues. The CDR3 sequence: CASSFSQGAREQYF. The CDR3 nucleotides read TGCGCCAGCAGCTTCTCCCAGGGGGCGCGTGAGCAGTACTTC.

This clonotype was seen repeatedly, ten times or more. The chain employs TRBV7-2 and TRBJ1-1; D gene unclear. The CDR3 runs 15 residues. V was trimmed by 2 bases and J by 0 bases, leaving 10 bases between them. The germline V gene encodes CDR1 SGHTA and CDR2 FQGNSA. The CDR3 loop reads CASSLLPGMNTEAFF. CDR3 DNA: TGTGCCAGCAGCTTATTGCCCGGAATGAACACTGAAGCTTTCTTT.

This clonotype showed up just a few times. CDR3 region: CASSQERGGDNTGELFF. In nucleotides, the CDR3 is TGTGCCAGCAGCCAAGAGCGGGGGGGGGATAACACCGGGGAGCTGTTTTTT. V is TRBV4-2 and J is TRBJ2-2; 9 nucleotides line up with TRBD2. The length of the CDR3 is 17 residues. In germline, CDR1 is LGHNA, CDR2 YNFKEQ. V lost 0 bases and J lost 2; bases outside the gene matches: 4.

The CDR3 here is CSARPQGQNTEAFF. The CDR3 DNA is TGCAGTGCTAGACCACAGGGCCAAAACACTGAAGCTTTCTTT. The chain carries TRBV20-1 and TRBJ1-1, with D perhaps TRBD1 (6 bases). Germline V CDR1 and CDR2: DFQATT, SNEGSKA (reference sequence). The CDR3 contains 14 residues. V lost 2 bases to trimming and J lost 2 bases, with 12 bases between them.

By its share, this clonotype is medium-sized. The chain uses TRBV29-1 and TRBJ2-3, with TRBD2 identical over 10 bases. The CDR3 totals 13 residues. CDR1 SQVTM and CDR2 ANQGSEA come from the germline V gene. With V trimmed by 4 bases and J by 4 bases, 2 bases remained unmatched. CDR3 protein: CSVGTSGADTQYF. CDR3 coding DNA: TGCAGCGTTGGGACTAGCGGAGCAGATACGCAGTATTTT.

This clonotype was counted many times. The J gene is TRBJ2-6, the V gene TRBV30; D not certain. This CDR3 spans 14 amino acids. V lost 8 bases, J lost 0 bases, and 11 bases lay in between. Per germline, CDR1 GTSNPN and CDR2 SVGIG (reference sequence). CDR3 nucleotide sequence: TGTGCCCTAATCGTTATCTCTGGGGCCAACGTCCTGACTTTC. The encoded protein is CALIVISGANVLTF. Looking up the rest from reference TRBV30 and TRBJ2-6 gives the full variable domain: SQTIHQWPATLVQPVGSPLSLECTVEGTSNPNLYWYRQAAGRGLQLLFYSVGIGQISSEVPQNLSASRPQDRQFILSSKKLLLSDSGFYLCALIVISGANVLTFGAGSRLTVL.

In this sample, this clonotype turned up many times. The genes are TRBV7-9 and TRBJ2-5; D gene uncertain. The V gene's germline CDR1 is SEHNR and CDR2 FQNEAQ (reference sequence). CDR3 length: 13 residues. V lost 6 bases, J lost 3 bases, and 11 bases lay in between. Here the CDR3 reads CASRLTSEETQYF. CDR3 nucleotide sequence: TGTGCCAGCAGACTGACTTCGGAAGAGACCCAGTACTTC.

This clonotype showed up many times. V gene TRBV5-1 combines with J gene TRBJ1-2; 7 bases fit TRBD1. The ends lost 2 bases at V and 6 bases at J; junction bases unmatched: 4. CDR3 length equals 13 residues. Germline lookup yields CDR1 SGHRS and CDR2 YFSETQ. The CDR3 spells CASSFTQGDGYTF. The CDR3 bases are TGCGCCAGCAGCTTCACTCAGGGGGATGGCTACACCTTC.

The genes are TRBV20-1 and TRBJ1-1; no firm D call. V was cut by 5 bases and J by 0 bases, with 7 bases left in between. Germline loops: CDR1 DFQATT, CDR2 SNEGSKA (reference sequence). The CDR3 sequence is 12 residues long. DNA of the CDR3: TGCAGTGCTGGTAACGTGAACACTGAAGCTTTCTTT. It yields the protein CSAGNVNTEAFF.

The chain is built from TRBV12-3 or TRBV12-4 and TRBJ1-5; TRBD1 aligns across 10 bases. The J segment lost 5 bases and the V segment lost 5 bases, leaving 3 bases of the junction unmatched. CDR3 length: 14 residues. CDR3 nucleotide sequence: TGTGCCAGCAGTCGGACAGGGGGATATCAGCCCCAGCATTTT. The encoded protein is CASSRTGGYQPQHF.

The rearrangement links TRBV3-1 to TRBJ2-1, with 7 bases fitting TRBD1. J lost 8 bases, V lost 0 bases, and 10 bases had no gene match. Per germline, CDR1 LGHDT and CDR2 YNNKEL (reference sequence). This CDR3 is 16 amino acids long. CDR3 bases: TGTGCCAGCAGCCAAGATGTCTCAGGGGGATGGGATGAGCAGTTCTTC. Protein product: CASSQDVSGGWDEQFF.

The sample holds many counts of this clonotype. The chain uses TRBV18 and TRBJ2-7; 8 bases line up with TRBD1. CDR3 length: 15 amino acids. In germline, CDR1 is KGHSH, CDR2 LQKENI. V was pared by 4 bases and J by 2 bases, with 7 bases of the junction left unmatched. This CDR3 is CASSLTAQGAYEQYF. The CDR3 nucleotides are TGTGCCAGCTCACTTACGGCACAGGGGGCCTACGAGCAGTACTTC. Complete variable domain (other parts from reference TRBV18 and TRBJ2-7): NAGVMQNPRHLVRRRGQEARLRCSPMKGHSHVYWYRQLPEEGLKFMVYLQKENIIDESGMPKERFSAEFPKEGPSILRIQQVVRGDSAAYFCASSLTAQGAYEQYFGPGTRLTVT.

This clonotype was counted at least ten times. This rearrangement joins TRBV5-6 to TRBJ2-3, with D tentatively TRBD2 (5 bases). Germline-derived CDR1 and CDR2 are SGHDT and YYEEEE. This CDR3 has 16 residues. Trimming shortened V by 0 bases and J by 2 bases, and 13 bases separated the two germline ends. The DNA for the CDR3 is TGTGCCAGCAGCTTGGTTAGGAGGAGCTCCACAGATACGCAGTATTTT. Residues: CASSLVRRSSTDTQYF.

This clonotype has ten or more counts. The rearrangement uses TRBV20-1 and TRBJ1-4, with D possibly TRBD1 on 5 matching bases. Trimming shortened V by 0 bases and J by 7 bases, and 12 bases separated the two germline ends. Germline V CDR1 and CDR2: DFQATT, SNEGSKA (reference sequence). The length of the CDR3 is 14 residues. CDR3 protein: CSARDTGVGEKLFF. In DNA form, the CDR3 reads TGCAGTGCTAGAGATACAGGAGTAGGTGAAAAACTGTTTTTT.